Listed here is a single TCR beta chain. This clonotype appeared a single time. Its cognate antigen has yet to be identified. No much larger clone exists at a distance of one base, and base qualities are not known. One read offers little support. Hyperthyroidism patients were newly diagnosed, with disease duration under 2 months, and aged 18 to 65 years. Patients with other autoimmune diseases, uncontrolled infections, pregnancy or lactation were excluded from the study. Diagnosis relied on clinical symptoms, serum thyroxine, TRAb, thyroid ultrasound and orbital computed tomography. Trizol reagent was used to extract the total RNA, and its quality was then checked on an Agilent 2100 Bioanalyzer. For repertoire sequencing, the TCR beta CDR3 regions were amplified from RNA transcripts. The first round was an RT-PCR using HTBI primers with the Qiagen OneStep RT-PCR kit, and this first round was followed by a second-round multiplex PCR, then size selection and purification. Libraries were sequenced on an Illumina HiSeq2000 using paired-end 100 bp reads. The study's own analysis went as follows. SOAPnuke was used to process the reads, removing any read that contained adapters or uncalled bases, had a mean Phred below 15, or lacked an exact match to the constant primer or identifier. COPE v1.2.5 was used to merge high-quality paired reads. Each unique nucleotide sequence was treated as a clonotype, and MiTCR v1.1 was used to align the clonotypes to the IMGT TRB V, D and J references. Analysis was restricted to V-J combinations with a frequency above 0.0001, which covered about 99% of repertoires. For each V-J combination, a TCR clonal expansion and chaos score was defined as F50 clonal expansion divided by the chaos observed in the TCRdist matrix. Welch's t-statistics and random forest were used to reduce features to about 13 V-J combinations, which were fed into a naive Bayes classifier. The Morisita-Horn index was used to measure how similar the thyroid and blood repertoires were. TCRdb reworked the public reads: Q25 trimming with fastp, MiXCR clone assembly, productive beta chains retained. A single entry per CDR3 protein holds the most common genes and DNA from its merged rows. Here the V and J calls rest on TCRdb's processing, not on the authors' analysis. The sample profile shows around 590,000 distinct CDR3 sequences; about 35% of them were found once. The ten largest clonotypes hold roughly 4% of the sample.

The CDR3 runs 20 amino acids, cysteine and phenylalanine included. Just the 60-base CDR3 DNA is kept, in frame starting at base 1. CDR1 SQVTM and CDR2 ANQGSEA are derived from the germline V gene. V is clipped by 3 bases and J by 0 bases, and the sequence between their germline boundaries is 24 bases long. The entry originates in a study of Graves' ophthalmopathy and Graves' hyperthyroidism (dated by TCRdb to between 2018 and 2020). Describing the broader study: A patient counted as having stable hyperthyroidism if there was no progression to ophthalmopathy within 18 months of follow-up. To tell Graves' ophthalmopathy apart from Graves' hyperthyroidism, and to predict which patients would progress to ophthalmopathy, the study relied on TCR beta repertoire signatures. In total, under 150 blood samples were TCR-sequenced: fewer than 50 ophthalmopathy, some 80 hyperthyroidism and 17 hyperthyroidism-to-ophthalmopathy patients. To explore V-J signatures that distinguish ophthalmopathy from hyperthyroidism, a discovery set of around 100 patients was enrolled, made up of roughly 41 with ophthalmopathy and fewer than 60 with stable hyperthyroidism. An independent validation cohort was composed of fewer than 20 hyperthyroidism patients and around 16 patients who later progressed from hyperthyroidism to ophthalmopathy. In roughly six hyperthyroidism patients, T-cell repertoires of thyroid tissue and blood were compared. Following sampling, methimazole starting at 30 mg daily was administered to hyperthyroidism patients, and high-dose intravenous methylprednisolone was administered to ophthalmopathy patients. Study-level results and caveats: The 13-signature model separated ophthalmopathy from stable hyperthyroidism with 87.88% sensitivity and less than 83% specificity in cross-validation, and 80%/75% in the test set. Most of the expanded thyroid clonotypes with a frequency above 0.001 were also detected in blood, and it was suggested that the thyroid immune response may be reflected by blood repertoires. No statistical method was used to set the sample size in advance, and the investigators knew which group each participant was assigned to. In validation, the model predicted ophthalmopathy progression with about 71% sensitivity and approximately 75% specificity; 12 predicted patients were CT-confirmed with GO in a median of approximately six months.

This clonotype was obtained from an adult man with Graves' hyperthyroidism. Specimen: peripheral blood or thyroid tissue (not recorded which). Recombination linked TRBV29-1 to TRBJ2-6; the D gene cannot be named for sure. The nucleotide sequence reads TGCAGCGTTGACACTCCTAGGACGGAACGAAAAAGCTCTGGGGCCAACGTCCTGACTTTC. Its protein reads: CSVDTPRTERKSSGANVLTF. With the rest looked up from the reference TRBV29-1 and TRBJ2-6 genes rather than sequenced, the full variable domain is SAVISQKPSRDICQRGTSLTIQCQVDSQVTMMFWYRQQPGQSLTLIATANQGSEATYESGFVIDKFPISRPNLTFSTLTVSNMSPEDSSIYLCSVDTPRTERKSSGANVLTFGAGSRLTVL.